This note documents a single TCR beta chain sequence. Its antigen is not yet known. No quality values exist for individual bases; no much larger clone is one base distant. This specimen comes from a study of vaccination effects on CD4 cells after COVID-19 (dated 2022 in TCRdb). As for the study more broadly: Two doses of either the BNT162b2 or the mRNA-1273 mRNA SARS-CoV-2 vaccine were administered to participants. SARS-CoV-2 spike-specific CD4+ TCR repertoires were compared before and after mRNA vaccination in COVID-19 convalescent patients and in infection-naive vaccine recipients. A total of 10 COVID-19 convalescent patients and a handful of SARS-CoV-2-naive healthy vaccine recipients were included in the full study. Cultures from other donors in the study were sequenced with the Oncomine TCR Beta short-read assay on an Illumina iSeq 100. What the study reported, not specific to this receptor: Among healthy vaccine recipients, nearly all vaccine-induced clones were SARS-CoV-2 mono-reactive, and only 1 of 255 was cross-reactive with common cold coronaviruses. The study was limited by a small number of convalescent patients and lacked early post-infection timepoints. Clones induced by infection and clones induced by vaccination both contracted markedly at late timepoints after vaccination, which fits with T cell responses waning over time.

Receptor amplification or capture employed the immunoSEQ multiplex PCR assay. DNA from the cultured, isolated CD4+ T cells was subjected to TCR beta CDR3 sequencing. Turning to the authors' computational methods: Non-productive TCR sequences were removed, reads were trimmed to the CDR3 region, and CDR3s of at least 7 amino acids were retained. The MANAFEST web app was used to pick out antigen-specific clonotypes by comparing their expansion in peptide wells with that in reference cultures. Positive clones required FDR<0.05 expansion versus reference and all other wells, odds ratio above 5, and frequency above 0.1% in two replicate wells. Clonotypes significantly expanded in SARS-CoV-2 spike wells and in at least one common cold coronavirus spike condition were defined as cross-reactive. Using the stringdist R package, CDR3 similarity was measured by Levenshtein distance, and unrooted trees were constructed with ape in R 3.6.1. TCRdb stores this immuneACCESS table with in-frame sequences only. Part of the clones is absent; in the studies checked, under half of the shortfall reflects unresolved V genes, and no reason is known for the rest. For V, J and clone size, that table is used; D and trimming come from the DNA. This sample lists about 45,000 clones; around 78% were detected once. Of the sample, 10% to 12% falls within the top ten clones.

To identify antigen-specific CD4+ T cell clonotypes by their expansion, the ViraFEST assay first stimulated PBMC with viral peptide pools and then applied TCR sequencing. After 10 to 11 days of culture, CD4+ T cells were isolated with the EasySep CD4+ T cell isolation kit. Healthy vaccine recipients had no prior SARS-CoV-2 infection, confirmed by negative nucleocapsid antibodies before and after vaccination. Each well held around 2 million PBMC cultured in IMDM containing approximately 5% human AB serum, 10 IU/ml IL-2 and gentamicin, along with 8 to 10 ug/ml peptides. On days 3 and 7, half of the culture medium was replaced with fresh IL-2-containing medium. Unless noted otherwise, every peptide stimulation condition was cultured in triplicate wells. PBMC were separated from whole blood using Ficoll-Paque Plus gradient centrifugation and were then either cryopreserved at -140C or used fresh. The spike proteins of SARS-CoV-2 and of the common cold coronaviruses HCoV-NL63, HCoV-OC43 and HCoV-229E were spanned by overlapping peptide pools. The QIAamp micro DNA kit was used to extract genomic DNA from the cultured CD4+ T cells.

Sequences LGHDT (CDR1) and YNNKEL (CDR2) are obtained from the germline V gene (reference sequence). The germline ends are 13 bases apart after V is trimmed by 1 base and J by 10 bases. Inclusive of the bounding cysteine and phenylalanine, the CDR3 is 13 residues long. Just the 39-base CDR3 DNA is kept, in frame starting at base 1. The TCR sequence derives from a human donor who received a COVID-19 vaccine. The rearrangement combines TRBV3-1 (or the pseudogene TRBV3-2) with TRBJ1-1; possibly the D gene is TRBD1, per 5 matching bases. The specimen comprised CD4+ T cells from PBMCs cultured with SARS-CoV-2 spike peptides, sampled before COVID-19 vaccination. The intended sense of this specimen's cell subset or site label: SARS-CoV-2 spike overlapping peptide pool stimulation. The DNA reads TGTGCCAGCAGCCAAGGTTCAGGAGGGGTAGCTTTCTTT. This is translated as CASSQGSGGVAFF.